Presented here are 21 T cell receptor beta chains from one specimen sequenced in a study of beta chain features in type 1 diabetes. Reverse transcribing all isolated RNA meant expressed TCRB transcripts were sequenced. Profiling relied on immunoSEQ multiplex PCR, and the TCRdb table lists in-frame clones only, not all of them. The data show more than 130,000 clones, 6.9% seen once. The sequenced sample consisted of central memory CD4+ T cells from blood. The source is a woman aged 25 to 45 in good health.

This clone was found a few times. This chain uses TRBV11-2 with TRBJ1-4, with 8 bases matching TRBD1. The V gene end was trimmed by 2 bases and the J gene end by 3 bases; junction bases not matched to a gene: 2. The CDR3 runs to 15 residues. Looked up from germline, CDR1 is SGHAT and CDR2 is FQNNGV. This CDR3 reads CASSLQGQANEKLFF. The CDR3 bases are TGTGCCAGCAGCTTACAGGGACAGGCTAATGAAAAACTGTTTTTT.

The CDR3 loop reads CASSSPGQGSGGQYF. Written as DNA, the CDR3 is TGTGCCAGCAGTTCCCCGGGACAGGGTTCGGGTGGGCAGTACTTC. The chain couples TRBV27 to TRBJ2-7; the match to TRBD1 covers 9 bases. The CDR3 sequence is 15 residues long. The germline CDR1 and CDR2 sequences are MNHEY and SMNVEV (reference sequence). Trimming took 4 bases from V and 9 from J; bases not matched to a gene: 13.

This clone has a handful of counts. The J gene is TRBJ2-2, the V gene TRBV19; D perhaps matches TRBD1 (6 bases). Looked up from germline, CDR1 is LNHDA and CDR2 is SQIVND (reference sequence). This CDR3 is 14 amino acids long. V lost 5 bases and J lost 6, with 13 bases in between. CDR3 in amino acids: CASSATQGPGELFF. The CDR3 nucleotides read TGTGCCAGTAGTGCCACACAGGGCCCCGGGGAGCTGTTTTTT.

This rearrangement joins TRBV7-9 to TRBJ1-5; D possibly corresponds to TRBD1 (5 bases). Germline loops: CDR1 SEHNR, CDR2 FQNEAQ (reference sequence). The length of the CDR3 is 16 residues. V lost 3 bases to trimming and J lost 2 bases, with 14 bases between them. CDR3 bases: TGTGCCAGCAGCTTGTCCGCAGGGATCGGCAATCAGCCCCAGCATTTT. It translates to CASSLSAGIGNQPQHF.

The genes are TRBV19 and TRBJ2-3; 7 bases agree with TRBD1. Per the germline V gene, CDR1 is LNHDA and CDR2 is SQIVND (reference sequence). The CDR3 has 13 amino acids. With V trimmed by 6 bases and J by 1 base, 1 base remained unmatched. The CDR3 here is CASSDRGTDTQYF. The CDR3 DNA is TGTGCCAGTAGCGACAGGGGCACAGATACGCAGTATTTT.

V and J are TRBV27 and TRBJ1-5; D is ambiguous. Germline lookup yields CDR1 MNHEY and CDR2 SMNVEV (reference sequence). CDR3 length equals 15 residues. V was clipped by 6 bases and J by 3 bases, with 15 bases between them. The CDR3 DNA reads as TGTGCCAGCAGCCTTATGTACAGAAACAATCAGCCCCAGCATTTT. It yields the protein CASSLMYRNNQPQHF.

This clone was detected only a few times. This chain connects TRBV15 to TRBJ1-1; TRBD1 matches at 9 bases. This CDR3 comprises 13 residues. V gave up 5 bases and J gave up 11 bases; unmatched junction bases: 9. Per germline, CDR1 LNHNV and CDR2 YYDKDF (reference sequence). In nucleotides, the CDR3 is TGTGCCACCAGCGGATTACAGGGGGCACGGGCTTTCTTT. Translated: CATSGLQGARAFF.

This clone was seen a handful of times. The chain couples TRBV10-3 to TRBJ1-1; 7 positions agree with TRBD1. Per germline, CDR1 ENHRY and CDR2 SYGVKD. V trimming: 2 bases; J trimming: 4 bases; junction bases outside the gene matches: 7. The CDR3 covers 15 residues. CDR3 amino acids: CAISETGDEGTEAFF. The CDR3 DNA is TGTGCCATCAGTGAGACAGGGGATGAGGGCACTGAAGCTTTCTTT.

Here the CDR3 DNA reads TGCAGCGTTGGAAGAAAAAGGGACAACTACGAGCAGTACTTC. Its translation: CSVGRKRDNYEQYF. V and J are TRBV29-1 and TRBJ2-7, with a weak D call TRBD1 (6 bases). Per germline, CDR1 SQVTM and CDR2 ANQGSEA. The CDR3 length is 14 residues. The V and J ends lost 4 bases and 3 bases respectively, with 16 bases between them.

In nucleotides, the CDR3 is TGCGCCAGCAGCTTGGACGGGACCGGGGAGCTGTTTTTT. Translated: CASSLDGTGELFF. V usage is TRBV5-1 and J usage is TRBJ2-2; D gene ambiguous. Germline CDR1 is SGHRS and CDR2 is YFSETQ. V dropped 0 bases and J dropped 5 bases, with 5 bases sitting between them. The CDR3 is 13 amino acids.

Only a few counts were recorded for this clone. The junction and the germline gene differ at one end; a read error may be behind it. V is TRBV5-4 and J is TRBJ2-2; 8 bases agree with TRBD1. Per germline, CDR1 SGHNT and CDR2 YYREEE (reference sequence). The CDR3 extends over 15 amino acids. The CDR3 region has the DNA TGCGCCAGCAGCCAAGGACAGGGTACGGGCGGGGAGCTGTTTTTT. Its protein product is CASSQGQGTGGELFF. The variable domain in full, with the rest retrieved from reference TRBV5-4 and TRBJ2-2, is ETGVTQSPTHLIKTRGQQVTLRCSSQSGHNTVSWYQQALGQGPQFIFQYYREEENGRGNFPPRFSGLQFPNYSSELNVNALELDDSALYLCASSQGQGTGGELFFGEGSRLTVL.

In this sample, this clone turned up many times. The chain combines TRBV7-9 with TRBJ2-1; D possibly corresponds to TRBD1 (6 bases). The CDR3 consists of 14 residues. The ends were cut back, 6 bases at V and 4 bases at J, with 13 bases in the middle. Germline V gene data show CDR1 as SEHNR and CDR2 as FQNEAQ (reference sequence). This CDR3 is CASRQGRGYNEQFF. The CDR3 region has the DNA TGTGCCAGCAGGCAGGGGAGAGGGTACAATGAGCAGTTCTTC.

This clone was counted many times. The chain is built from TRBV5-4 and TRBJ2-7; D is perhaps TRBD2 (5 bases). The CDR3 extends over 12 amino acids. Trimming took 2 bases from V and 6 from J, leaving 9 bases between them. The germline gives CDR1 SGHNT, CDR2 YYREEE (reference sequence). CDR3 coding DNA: TGTGCCAGCAGCTTCACGGGAAGCGAGCAGTACTTC. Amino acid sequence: CASSFTGSEQYF.

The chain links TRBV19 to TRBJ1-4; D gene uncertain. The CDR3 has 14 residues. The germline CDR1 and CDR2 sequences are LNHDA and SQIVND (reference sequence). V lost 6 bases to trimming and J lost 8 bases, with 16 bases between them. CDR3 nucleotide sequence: TGTGCCAGTAGAGACCGGGAAGTTGGGGAAAAACTGTTTTTT. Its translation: CASRDREVGEKLFF.

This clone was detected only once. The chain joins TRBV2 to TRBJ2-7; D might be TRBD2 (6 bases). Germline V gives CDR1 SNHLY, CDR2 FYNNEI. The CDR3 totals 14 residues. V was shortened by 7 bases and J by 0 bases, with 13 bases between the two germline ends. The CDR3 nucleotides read TGTGCCAGCACTCCGGGACTCGCCTCCTACGAGCAGTACTTC. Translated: CASTPGLASYEQYF. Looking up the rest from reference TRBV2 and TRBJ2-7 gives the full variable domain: EPEVTQTPSHQVTQMGQEVILRCVPISNHLYFYWYRQILGQKVEFLVSFYNNEISEKSEIFDDQFSVERPDGSNFTLKIRSTKLEDSAMYFCASTPGLASYEQYFGPGTRLTVT.

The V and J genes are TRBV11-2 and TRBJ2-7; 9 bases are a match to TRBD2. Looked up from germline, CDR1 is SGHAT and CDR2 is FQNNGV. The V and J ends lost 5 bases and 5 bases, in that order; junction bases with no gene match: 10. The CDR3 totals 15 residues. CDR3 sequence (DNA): TGTGCCAGCAGCCCTTGGGCTAGCGGGATCGACGAGCAGTACTTC. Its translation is CASSPWASGIDEQYF.

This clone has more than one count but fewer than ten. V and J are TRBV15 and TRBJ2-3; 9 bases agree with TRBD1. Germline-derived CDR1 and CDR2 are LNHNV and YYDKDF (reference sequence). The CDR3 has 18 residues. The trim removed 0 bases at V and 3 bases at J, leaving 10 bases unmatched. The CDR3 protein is CATSRDLGTGLETDTQYF. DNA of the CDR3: TGTGCCACCAGCAGAGATCTGGGGACAGGGCTTGAGACAGATACGCAGTATTTT.

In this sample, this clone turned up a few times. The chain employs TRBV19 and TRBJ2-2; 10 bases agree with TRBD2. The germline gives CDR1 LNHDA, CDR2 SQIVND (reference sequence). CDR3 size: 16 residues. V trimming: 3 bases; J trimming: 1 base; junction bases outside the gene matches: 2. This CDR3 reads CASSMGLARNTGELFF. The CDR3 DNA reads TGTGCCAGTAGTATGGGACTAGCGAGGAACACCGGGGAGCTGTTTTTT.

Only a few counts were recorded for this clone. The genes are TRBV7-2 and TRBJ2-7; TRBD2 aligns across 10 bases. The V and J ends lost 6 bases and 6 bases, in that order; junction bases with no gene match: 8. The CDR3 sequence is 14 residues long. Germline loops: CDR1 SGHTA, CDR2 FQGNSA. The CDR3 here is CASRASGSPSEQYF. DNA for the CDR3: TGTGCCAGCAGAGCTAGCGGGAGTCCTTCCGAGCAGTACTTC.

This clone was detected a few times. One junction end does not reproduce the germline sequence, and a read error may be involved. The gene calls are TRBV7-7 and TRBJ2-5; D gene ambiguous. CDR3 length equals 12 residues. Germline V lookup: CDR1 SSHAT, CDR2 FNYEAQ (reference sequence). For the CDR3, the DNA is TGTGCTAGCAGCCCCTCGGTGGAGACCCAGTACTTC. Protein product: CASSPSVETQYF.

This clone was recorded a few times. CDR3 region: CASRGEGLGKSYEQYF. The CDR3 region has the DNA TGTGCCAGCAGGGGGGAGGGGCTAGGCAAGTCCTACGAGCAGTACTTC. The chain combines TRBV6-6 with TRBJ2-7; 7 nucleotides agree with TRBD2. Germline values: CDR1 MNHNY, CDR2 SVGAGI (reference sequence). Germline trimming cut 6 bases from V and 1 base from J; bases unmatched to any gene: 12. This CDR3 contains 16 residues.